Included here is one T cell receptor beta chain sequence, with context. In the study's own analysis: Estimates of nucleated cell counts were drawn from the amplification of reference gene primers. Profiled with immunoSEQ multiplex PCR; TCRdb holds only in-frame clones, not every one. V and J calls and clone size come straight from that table; D and trimming were deduced from the DNA. This sample yields about 120,000 clones, of which 80% to 90% are seen a single time; about 18% belongs to the top ten. Trimming cost V 3 bases and J 0 bases; bases outside gene matches: 6. This CDR3 has 18 amino acids. Germline V CDR1 and CDR2: SGHRS, YFSETQ. The data originate from a study of blood T cell repertoires in COVID-19. Across the study: Italy, Spain and the United States were the sources of the convalescent and acute COVID-19 samples. The cDNA or gDNA used as material had been derived from T cells, B-cell-depleted T cells, or PBMCs.

The receptor was derived from a human donor with acute or convalescent COVID-19. The donor label of this sample is uncertain. The sequencing sample was made of peripheral blood. The chain joins TRBV5-1 to TRBJ2-1; 13 nucleotides line up with TRBD2. The CDR3 DNA sequence: TGCGCCAGCAGCTCGGGACTAGCGGGGCCGAGCTCCTACAATGAGCAGTTCTTC. This encodes CASSSGLAGPSSYNEQFF.